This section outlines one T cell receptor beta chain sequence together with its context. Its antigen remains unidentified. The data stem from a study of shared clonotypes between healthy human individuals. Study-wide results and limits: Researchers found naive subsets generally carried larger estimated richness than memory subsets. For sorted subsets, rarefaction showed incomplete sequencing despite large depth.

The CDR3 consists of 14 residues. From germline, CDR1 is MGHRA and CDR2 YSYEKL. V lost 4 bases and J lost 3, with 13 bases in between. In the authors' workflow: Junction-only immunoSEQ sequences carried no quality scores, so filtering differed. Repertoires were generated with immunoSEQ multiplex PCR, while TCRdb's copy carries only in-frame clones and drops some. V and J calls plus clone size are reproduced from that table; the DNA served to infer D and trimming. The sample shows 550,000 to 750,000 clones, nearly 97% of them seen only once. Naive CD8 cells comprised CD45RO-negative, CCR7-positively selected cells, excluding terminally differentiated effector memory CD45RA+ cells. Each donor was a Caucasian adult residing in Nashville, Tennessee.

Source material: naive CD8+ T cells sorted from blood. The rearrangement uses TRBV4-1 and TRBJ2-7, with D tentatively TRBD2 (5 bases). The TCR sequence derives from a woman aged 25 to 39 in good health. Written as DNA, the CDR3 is TGCGCCAGCAGCCGCGGCGGGTCGGGCTACGAGCAGTACTTC. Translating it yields CASSRGGSGYEQYF.